The clone carrying this T cell receptor beta chain was observed at least ten times. The CDR3 length is 14 residues. CDR1 and CDR2 (germline): MNHNS, SASEGT. V lost 6 bases and J lost 7, with 13 bases in between. Amplification targeted TCR beta CDR3 regions from RNA transcripts. First-round RT-PCR with HTBI primers amplified the TCR CDR3 region. Each CDR3 protein gets one entry after TCRdb re-called the multiplex PCR reads with MiXCR. The sample includes hundreds of thousands of distinct CDR3 sequences, about a sixth of them seen just once. This sample is part of a study of T cells in Graves' hyperthyroidism and ophthalmopathy.

This chain connects TRBV6-1 to TRBJ1-6; tentatively, D is TRBD1 (5 bases). The sequence was collected from a woman aged 40 to 50 with Graves' ophthalmopathy. Sequenced sample: blood. The CDR3 coding sequence is TGTGCCAGCAGCGAGGGGCCTGGGAATTCACCCCTCCACTTT. Translated, it gives CASSEGPGNSPLHF.